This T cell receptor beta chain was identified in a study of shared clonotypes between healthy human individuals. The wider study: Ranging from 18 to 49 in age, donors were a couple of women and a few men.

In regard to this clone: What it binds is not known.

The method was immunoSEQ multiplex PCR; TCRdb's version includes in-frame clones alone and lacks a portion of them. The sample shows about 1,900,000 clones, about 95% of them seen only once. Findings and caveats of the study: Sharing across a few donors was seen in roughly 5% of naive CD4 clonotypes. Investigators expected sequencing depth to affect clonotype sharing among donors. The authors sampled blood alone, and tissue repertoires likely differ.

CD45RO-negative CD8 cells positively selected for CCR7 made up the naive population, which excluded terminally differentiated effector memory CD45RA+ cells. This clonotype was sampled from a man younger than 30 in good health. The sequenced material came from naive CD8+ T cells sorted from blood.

The CDR3 loop reads CASSRTDQNNEQFF. CDR3 DNA: TGCGCCAGCAGCCGTACGGACCAGAACAATGAGCAGTTCTTC. The chain couples TRBV4-1 to TRBJ2-1; D call uncertain. V lost 4 bases and J lost 5, with 12 bases in between. The CDR3 runs 14 residues. The germline V gene has CDR1 MGHRA and CDR2 YSYEKL.